The 12 T cell receptor beta chains below all came from one sample that was sequenced in a study of TIL therapy for anti-PD-1-resistant metastatic lung cancer. Sequencing used immunoSEQ v3. TCRdb keeps only in-frame clones here, not all; method: immunoSEQ multiplex PCR. The repertoire holds just under 60,000 clones, with 69% as singletons. Indicated time point: pre-treatment sample, taken before nivolumab and TIL therapy. Sequencing used blood, obtained at baseline. The receptors stem from a person aged 25 to 85 with non-small cell lung cancer.

CDR3 coding DNA: TGCGCCAGCAGCCCGATGGAGGGGAACACAGATACGCAGTATTTT. Amino acid sequence: CASSPMEGNTDTQYF. V and J are TRBV5-1 and TRBJ2-3; tentative D call: TRBD2 (6 bases). Trimming cost V 4 bases and J 2 bases, with 14 bases left between them. Per germline, CDR1 SGHRS and CDR2 YFSETQ. This CDR3 is 15 amino acids long. The full variable domain, with the rest looked up from reference TRBV5-1 and TRBJ2-3, is KAGVTQTPRYLIKTRGQQVTLSCSPISGHRSVSWYQQTPGQGLQFLFEYFSETQRNKGNFPGRFSGRQFSNSRSEMNVSTLELGDSALYLCASSPMEGNTDTQYFGPGTRLTVL.

This clone has just one count. A read error may produce the germline difference seen at one junction end. CDR3 region: CASSLEVQNAEQFF. The CDR3 region has the DNA TGCGCCAGCAGTTTGGAGGTGCAGAATGCTGAGCAGTTCTTC. The chain joins TRBV5-1 to TRBJ2-1, with D possibly matching TRBD2 (5 bases). The CDR3 is made up of 14 amino acids. CDR1 is SGHRS and CDR2 is YFSETQ in the germline V gene.

The table lists this clone with a few counts. V usage is TRBV15 and J usage is TRBJ2-1; TRBD2 aligns across 8 bases. The CDR3 runs to 17 residues. Germline V gene lookup returns CDR1 LNHNV and CDR2 YYDKDF (reference sequence). The V segment lost 0 bases and the J segment 3 bases; nucleotides outside the gene matches: 7. The CDR3 sequence: CATSRDPSGSFYNEQFF. CDR3 DNA: TGTGCCACCAGCAGAGACCCCAGCGGGAGTTTCTACAATGAGCAGTTCTTC.

In its sample, this clone was seen once. This rearrangement joins TRBV11-2 to TRBJ2-7; D gene uncertain. V shed 4 bases and J shed 9 bases, with 10 bases lying between them. The V gene's germline CDR1 is SGHAT and CDR2 FQNNGV. The CDR3 is made up of 11 amino acids. CDR3 in amino acids: CASSSDLLQYF. The CDR3 bases are TGTGCCAGCAGCTCGGACCTACTGCAGTACTTC. The variable domain in full, completed from reference TRBV11-2 and TRBJ2-7, reads EAGVAQSPRYKIIEKRQSVAFWCNPISGHATLYWYQQILGQGPKLLIQFQNNGVVDDSQLPKDRFSAERLKGVDSTLKIQPAKLEDSAVYLCASSSDLLQYFGPGTRLTVT.

The chain uses TRBV2 and TRBJ2-7, with 8 positions matching TRBD1. The germline V gene encodes CDR1 SNHLY and CDR2 FYNNEI. This CDR3 is 15 amino acids long. Trimming took 6 bases from V and 3 from J; bases not matched to a gene: 10. The chain's CDR3 is CASSQSGTGIYEQYF. CDR3 DNA sequence: TGTGCCAGCAGCCAGTCAGGGACAGGAATCTACGAGCAGTACTTC.

The gene calls are TRBV5-1 and TRBJ2-5; 8 nucleotides match TRBD1. The CDR3 runs to 16 residues. Unmatched junction bases numbered 8, after V lost 1 base and J lost 3 bases. Germline V gene data show CDR1 as SGHRS and CDR2 as YFSETQ. The CDR3 reads CASSLTPGQVKETQYF. The CDR3 coding sequence is TGCGCCAGCAGCTTGACACCGGGACAGGTAAAAGAGACCCAGTACTTC.

V and J are TRBV28 and TRBJ2-7; TRBD1 aligns across 9 bases. CDR3 length: 13 amino acids. CDR1 MDHEN and CDR2 SYDVKM come from the germline V gene. The V segment lost 11 bases and the J segment 3 bases; nucleotides outside the gene matches: 8. CDR3: CASFGDRVYEQYF. CDR3 sequence (DNA): TGTGCCTCCTTTGGGGACAGGGTCTACGAGCAGTACTTC.

Notes on this clone: The junction and the germline gene differ at one end; a read error may be behind it. The chain links TRBV29-1 to TRBJ1-1; D gene unclear. The germline V gene has CDR1 SQVTM and CDR2 ANQGSEA. The length of the CDR3 is 11 residues. CDR3 in DNA: TGCAGCGTTGACCACGGACGGGGAGGTCTCTTT. Encoded protein: CSVDHGRGGLF. Drawing the rest from reference TRBV29-1 and TRBJ1-1, the complete variable domain is SAVISQKPSRDICQRGTSLTIQCQVDSQVTMMFWYRQQPGQSLTLIATANQGSEATYESGFVIDKFPISRPNLTFSTLTVSNMSPEDSSIYLCSVDHGRGGLFGQGTRLTVV.

The gene calls are TRBV5-1 and TRBJ2-1; unclear D gene. Trimming removed 4 bases from V and 2 bases from J, with 19 bases in between. In germline, CDR1 is SGHRS, CDR2 YFSETQ. This CDR3 contains 17 residues. The CDR3 loop is CASSARPVSLAYNEQFF. The DNA for the CDR3 is TGCGCCAGCAGCGCTAGGCCTGTGAGTCTCGCCTACAATGAGCAGTTCTTC.

The V gene is TRBV5-1, the J gene TRBJ1-3; the D is unclear. The CDR3 runs 13 residues. CDR1 and CDR2 from the germline V gene are SGHRS and YFSETQ. V shed 6 bases and J shed 0 bases, with 7 bases lying between them. CDR3 coding DNA: TGCGCCAGCAAGGCGGACTCTGGAAACACCATATATTTT. This codes for CASKADSGNTIYF.

This clone turned up a few times. The V gene is TRBV2, the J gene TRBJ2-7; 9 nucleotides align to TRBD1. Per the germline V gene, CDR1 is SNHLY and CDR2 is FYNNEI. The ends lost 3 bases at V and 3 bases at J; junction bases unmatched: 6. CDR3 length equals 15 residues. CDR3 sequence reads: CASSEGGTGFYEQYF. The DNA for the CDR3 is TGTGCCAGCAGTGAGGGAGGGACAGGGTTCTACGAGCAGTACTTC.

This chain connects TRBV15 to TRBJ2-7, with D unresolved. From germline, CDR1 is LNHNV and CDR2 YYDKDF (reference sequence). Trimming left V 0 bases short and J 1 base short, with 7 bases between. This CDR3 contains 14 residues. For the CDR3, the DNA is TGTGCCACCAGCAGAGATCGGCAGTCCTACGAGCAGTACTTC. This translates into CATSRDRQSYEQYF. Using reference TRBV15 and TRBJ2-7 for the parts outside the CDR3, the full variable domain is DAMVIQNPRYQVTQFGKPVTLSCSQTLNHNVMYWYQQKSSQAPKLLFHYYDKDFNNEADTPDNFQSRRPNTSFCFLDIRSPGLGDTAMYLCATSRDRQSYEQYFGPGTRLTVT.